Shown below are 5 T cell receptor beta chains from a single sample sequenced in a study of blood T cell repertoires in COVID-19. Data came from immunoSEQ multiplex PCR; TCRdb stores just in-frame clones and leaves some out. Of about 140,000 clones in the sample, roughly 84% were seen once. The sequenced sample was PBMCs or T cells enriched from blood (not recorded which). The receptors were sampled from a man aged 35 to 55 with acute COVID-19.

The chain has TRBV20-1 and TRBJ1-1; D is ambiguous. Trimming removed 6 bases from V and 10 bases from J, with 15 bases in between. This CDR3 is built from 11 residues. The V gene's germline CDR1 is DFQATT and CDR2 SNEGSKA (reference sequence). The CDR3 is CSAREFRGAFF. CDR3 nucleotides: TGCAGTGCCCGGGAGTTCCGGGGAGCTTTCTTT.

The J gene is TRBJ2-1, the V gene TRBV5-1; maybe TRBD2 (6 bases). Germline-derived CDR1 and CDR2 are SGHRS and YFSETQ. Trimming removed 2 bases from V and 10 bases from J, with 19 bases in between. CDR3 length equals 15 residues. The CDR3 DNA is TGCGCCAGCAGCTTAACCGGGACTCCCCCCTCAGAGCAGTTCTTC. Amino acids: CASSLTGTPPSEQFF.

The chain carries TRBV7-2 and TRBJ1-6; possible D gene TRBD1, 6 bases. Trimming removed 3 bases at V and 14 bases at J, with 8 bases between. Germline CDR1 reads SGHTA; CDR2 reads FQGNSA. The CDR3 sequence is 11 residues long. CDR3 sequence: CASSLGDTLHF. DNA of the CDR3: TGTGCCAGCAGCTTGGGGGACACCCTCCACTTT.

The chain uses TRBV9 and TRBJ2-2; a possible D gene is TRBD2 (7 bases). V was pared by 0 bases and J by 6 bases, with 15 bases between. The CDR3 is made up of 16 amino acids. CDR1 and CDR2 (germline): SGDLS, YYNGEE. CDR3 loop: CASSVAIAGAAGELFF. The DNA for the CDR3 is TGTGCCAGCAGCGTAGCCATCGCGGGGGCGGCCGGGGAGCTGTTTTTT.

This clone was recorded once. The chain is built from TRBV7-2 and TRBJ2-7, with a tentative D call TRBD1 (6 bases). The CDR3 is made up of 13 amino acids. Germline CDR1 SGHTA, CDR2 FQGNSA. Between the trimmed V and J ends, which lost 1 base and 5 bases, there was a span of 9 bases. The CDR3 nucleotides are TGTGCCAGCAGCTTAGATTGGACAGACGAGCAGTACTTC. Protein sequence: CASSLDWTDEQYF.